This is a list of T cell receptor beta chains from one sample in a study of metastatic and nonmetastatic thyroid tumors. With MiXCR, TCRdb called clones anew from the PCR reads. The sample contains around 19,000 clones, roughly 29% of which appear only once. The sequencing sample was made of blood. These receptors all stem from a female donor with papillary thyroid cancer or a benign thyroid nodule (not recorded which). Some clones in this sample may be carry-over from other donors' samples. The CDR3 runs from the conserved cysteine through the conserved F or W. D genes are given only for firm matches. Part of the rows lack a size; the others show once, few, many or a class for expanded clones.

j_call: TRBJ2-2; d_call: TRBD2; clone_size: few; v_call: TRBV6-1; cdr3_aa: CAIGASGRNTGQLFF; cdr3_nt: TGTGCCATCGGGGCTAGCGGGAGAAACACCGGGCAGCTGTTTTTT
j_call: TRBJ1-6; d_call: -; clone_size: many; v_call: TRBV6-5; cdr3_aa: CASSYGSMAFWDPLHF; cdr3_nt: TGTGCCAGCAGTTACGGTTCGATGGCGTTTTGGGATCCCCTCCACTTT
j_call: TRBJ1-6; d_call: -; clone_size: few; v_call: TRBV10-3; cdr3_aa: CAISADSGWNSPLHF; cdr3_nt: TGTGCCATCAGCGCAGACAGCGGATGGAATTCACCCCTCCACTTT
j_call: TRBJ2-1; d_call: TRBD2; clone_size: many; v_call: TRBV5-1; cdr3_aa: CASTGLAGMNEQFF; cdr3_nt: TGCGCCAGCACGGGACTAGCGGGAATGAATGAGCAGTTCTTC
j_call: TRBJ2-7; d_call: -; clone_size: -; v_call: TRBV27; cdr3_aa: CASSSFYEQYF; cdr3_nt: TGTGCCAGCAGTTCCTTCTACGAGCAGTACTTC
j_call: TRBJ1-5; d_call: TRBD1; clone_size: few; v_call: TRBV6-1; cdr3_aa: CASTPQGGLYTNQPQHF; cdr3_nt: TGTGCCAGCACCCCTCAAGGGGGCCTGTATACCAATCAGCCCCAGCATTTT
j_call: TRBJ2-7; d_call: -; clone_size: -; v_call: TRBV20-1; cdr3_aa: CSATRDLAYEQYF; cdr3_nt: TGCAGTGCGACGAGGGACTTGGCCTACGAGCAGTACTTC
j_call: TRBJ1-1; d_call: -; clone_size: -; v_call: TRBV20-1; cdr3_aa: CSARPTLGYSRNTEAFF; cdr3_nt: TGCAGTGCTAGACCAACACTCGGGTATTCGCGGAACACTGAAGCTTTCTTT
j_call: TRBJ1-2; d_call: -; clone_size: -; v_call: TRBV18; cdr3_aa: CASSPEAGGGRCYAF; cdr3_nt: TGTGCCAGCTCACCAGAGGCAGGCGGAGGCCGATGCTACGCCTTC
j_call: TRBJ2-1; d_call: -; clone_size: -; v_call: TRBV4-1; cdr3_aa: CASSQELGRWLDNEQFF; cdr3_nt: TGCGCCAGCAGCCAAGAATTAGGCCGGTGGTTGGACAATGAGCAGTTCTTC
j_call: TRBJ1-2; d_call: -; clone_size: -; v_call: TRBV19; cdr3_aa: CASSIFFDGIYGYTF; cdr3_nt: TGTGCCAGTAGTATATTCTTCGACGGAATCTATGGCTACACCTTC
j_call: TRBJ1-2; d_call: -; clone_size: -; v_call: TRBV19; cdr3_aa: CSSSTLQEPNYCYTF; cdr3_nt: TGTTCCAGTAGTACTCTCCAGGAACCTAACTATTGCTACACCTTC
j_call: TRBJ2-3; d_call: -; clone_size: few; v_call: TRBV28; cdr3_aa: CASSPGVRVLGTDTQYF; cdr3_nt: TGTGCCAGCAGTCCCGGAGTACGCGTGCTGGGCACAGATACGCAGTATTTT
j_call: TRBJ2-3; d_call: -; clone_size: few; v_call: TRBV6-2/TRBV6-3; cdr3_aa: CASGRWGRTDTQYF; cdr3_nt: TGTGCCAGCGGCCGGTGGGGTAGGACAGATACGCAGTATTTT
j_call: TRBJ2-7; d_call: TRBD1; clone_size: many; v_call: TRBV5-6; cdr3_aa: CASSRSWGTGSYEQYF; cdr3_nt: TGTGCCAGCAGCCGATCCTGGGGGACAGGGTCCTACGAGCAGTACTTC
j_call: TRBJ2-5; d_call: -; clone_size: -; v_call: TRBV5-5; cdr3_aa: CASSSRTNQETQYF; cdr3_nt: TGTGCCAGCAGCTCAAGGACTAACCAAGAGACCCAGTACTTC
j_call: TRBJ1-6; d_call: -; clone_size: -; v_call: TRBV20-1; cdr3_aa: CSASTENSYNSPLHF; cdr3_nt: TGCAGTGCTAGCACAGAAAACTCCTATAATTCACCCCTCCACTTT
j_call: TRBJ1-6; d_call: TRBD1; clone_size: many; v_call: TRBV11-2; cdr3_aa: CASSLTGESPLHF; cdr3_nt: TGTGCCAGCAGCTTGACAGGGGAATCACCCCTCCACTTT
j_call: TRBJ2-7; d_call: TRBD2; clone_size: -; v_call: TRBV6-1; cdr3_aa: CASSEVTAGAHEQYF; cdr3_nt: TGTGCCAGCAGTGAAGTAACAGCGGGAGCTCACGAGCAGTACTTC
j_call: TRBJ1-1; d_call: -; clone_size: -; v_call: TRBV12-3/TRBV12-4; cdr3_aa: CASSLMTGEAFF; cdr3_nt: TGTGCCAGCAGTTTAATGACGGGCGAAGCTTTCTTT
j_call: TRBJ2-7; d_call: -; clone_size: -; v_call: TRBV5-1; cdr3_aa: CASSLIEGGSYDHYF; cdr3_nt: TGCGCCAGCAGCTTGATTGAGGGGGGCTCCTACGATCATTACTTC
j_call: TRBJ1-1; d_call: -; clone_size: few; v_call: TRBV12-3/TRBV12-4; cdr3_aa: CASSPQVAVNTEAFF; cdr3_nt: TGTGCCAGCAGCCCACAGGTGGCGGTGAACACTGAAGCTTTCTTT
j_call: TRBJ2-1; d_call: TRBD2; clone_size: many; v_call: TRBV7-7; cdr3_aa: CASSPTPTSGADNEQFF; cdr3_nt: TGTGCCAGCAGCCCAACCCCTACTAGCGGGGCCGACAATGAGCAGTTCTTC
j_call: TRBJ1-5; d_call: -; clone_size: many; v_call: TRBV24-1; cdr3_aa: CATSDLSGNQPQHF; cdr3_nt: TGTGCCACCAGTGATTTAAGTGGGAATCAGCCCCAGCATTTT
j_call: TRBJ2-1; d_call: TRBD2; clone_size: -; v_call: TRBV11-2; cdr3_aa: CASSLDPAGGPYEQFF; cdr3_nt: TGTGCCAGCAGCTTAGACCCAGCGGGAGGGCCATATGAGCAGTTCTTC
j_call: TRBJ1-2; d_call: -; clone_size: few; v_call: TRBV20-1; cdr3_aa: CSAGNGYTF; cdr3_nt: TGCAGCGCAGGGAACGGCTACACCTTC
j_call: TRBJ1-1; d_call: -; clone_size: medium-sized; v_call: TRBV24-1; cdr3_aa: CATSGVGGRNTEAFF; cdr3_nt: TGTGCCACCAGTGGCGTGGGGGGCAGGAACACTGAAGCTTTCTTT
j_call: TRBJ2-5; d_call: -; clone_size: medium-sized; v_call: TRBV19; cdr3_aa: CASSIGGEETQYF; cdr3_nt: TGTGCCAGTAGTATAGGAGGGGAAGAGACCCAGTACTTC
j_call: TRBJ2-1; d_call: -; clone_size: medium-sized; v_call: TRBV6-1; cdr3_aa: CASRAGGAAYNEQFF; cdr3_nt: TGTGCCAGCAGGGCGGGCGGGGCGGCCTACAATGAGCAGTTCTTC
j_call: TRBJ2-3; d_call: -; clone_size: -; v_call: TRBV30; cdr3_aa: CAWTQTTDTQYF; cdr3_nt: TGTGCCTGGACCCAGACCACAGATACGCAGTATTTT
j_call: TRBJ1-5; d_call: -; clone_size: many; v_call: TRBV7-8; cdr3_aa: CASSLEDSSGPQHF; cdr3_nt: TGTGCCAGCAGCTTAGAAGACAGCTCCGGGCCCCAGCATTTT
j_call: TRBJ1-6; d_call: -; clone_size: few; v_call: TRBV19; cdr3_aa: CASGILGDNSPLHF; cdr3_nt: TGTGCCAGTGGTATTCTTGGCGACAATTCACCCCTCCACTTT
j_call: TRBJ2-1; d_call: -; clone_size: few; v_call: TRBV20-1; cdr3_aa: CSARDLGLERRSDEQFF; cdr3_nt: TGCAGTGCTAGAGATCTGGGATTAGAGCGCCGATCTGATGAGCAGTTCTTC
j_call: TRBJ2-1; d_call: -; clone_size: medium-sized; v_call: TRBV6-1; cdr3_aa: CASSQDTGSYNEQFF; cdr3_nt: TGTGCCAGCAGTCAGGATACCGGCTCCTACAATGAGCAGTTCTTC
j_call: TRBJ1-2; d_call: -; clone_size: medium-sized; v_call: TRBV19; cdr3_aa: CASRHGTREKYGYTF; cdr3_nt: TGTGCCAGTAGGCACGGGACCAGGGAGAAGTATGGCTACACCTTC
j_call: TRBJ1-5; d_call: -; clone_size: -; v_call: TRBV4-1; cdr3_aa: CASSQERGQPQHF; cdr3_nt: TGCGCCAGCAGCCAAGAGCGGGGTCAGCCCCAGCATTTT
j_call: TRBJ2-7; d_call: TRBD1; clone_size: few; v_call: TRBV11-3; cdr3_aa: CASSPPMETGIGASHF; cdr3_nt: TGTGCCAGCAGCCCGCCGATGGAGACAGGGATCGGGGCGTCTCACTTC
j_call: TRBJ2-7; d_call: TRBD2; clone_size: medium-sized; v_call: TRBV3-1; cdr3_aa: CASSGTSGIGEQYF; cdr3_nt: TGTGCCAGCTCTGGTACTAGCGGGATAGGCGAGCAGTACTTC
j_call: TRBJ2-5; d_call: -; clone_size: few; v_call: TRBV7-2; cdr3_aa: CASSQQETQYF; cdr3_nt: TGTGCCAGCAGCCAACAAGAGACCCAGTACTTC
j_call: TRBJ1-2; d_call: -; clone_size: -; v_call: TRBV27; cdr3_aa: CASSLEANWGYGYTF; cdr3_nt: TGTGCCAGCAGTTTAGAGGCGAACTGGGGCTATGGCTACACCTTC
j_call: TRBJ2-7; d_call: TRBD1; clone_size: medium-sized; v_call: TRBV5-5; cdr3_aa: CASSMHRDSTYEQYF; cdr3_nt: TGTGCCAGCAGCATGCACCGGGACAGTACCTACGAGCAGTACTTC
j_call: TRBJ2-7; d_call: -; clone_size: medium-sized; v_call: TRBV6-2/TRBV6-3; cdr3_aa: CASSQNYEQYF; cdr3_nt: TGTGCCAGCAGTCAAAACTACGAGCAGTACTTC
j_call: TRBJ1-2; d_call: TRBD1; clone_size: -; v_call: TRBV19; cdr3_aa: CASSRDREGYGYTF; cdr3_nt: TGTGCCAGTAGTCGGGACAGGGAAGGCTATGGCTACACCTTC
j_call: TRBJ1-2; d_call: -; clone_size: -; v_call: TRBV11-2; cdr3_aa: CASSSGDPSIGYGYTF; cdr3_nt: TGTGCCAGCAGCTCAGGGGATCCCTCAATAGGCTATGGCTACACCTTC
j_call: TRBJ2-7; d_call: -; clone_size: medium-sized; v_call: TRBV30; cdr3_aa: CAWSGKRQSYEQYF; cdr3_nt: TGTGCCTGGAGTGGAAAGAGACAGTCCTACGAGCAGTACTTC
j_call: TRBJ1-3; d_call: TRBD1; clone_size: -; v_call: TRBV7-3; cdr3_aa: CASSSAGGGNTIYF; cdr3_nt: TGTGCCAGCAGCTCTGCAGGGGGCGGAAACACCATATATTTT
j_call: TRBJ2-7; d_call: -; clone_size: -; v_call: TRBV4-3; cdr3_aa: CASSLTGLGEQYF; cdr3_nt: TGCGCCAGCAGTCTCACAGGGCTAGGGGAGCAGTACTTC
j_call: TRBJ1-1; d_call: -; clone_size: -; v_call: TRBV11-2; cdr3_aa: CASSLGGPQEAFF; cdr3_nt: TGTGCCAGCAGCTTAGGGGGTCCGCAGGAAGCTTTCTTT
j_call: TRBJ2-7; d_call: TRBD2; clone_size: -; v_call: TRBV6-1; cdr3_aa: CASSDDPSGSRSAEPYF; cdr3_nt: TGTGCCAGCAGTGATGATCCTAGCGGGAGCCGGTCGGCCGAGCCGTACTTC
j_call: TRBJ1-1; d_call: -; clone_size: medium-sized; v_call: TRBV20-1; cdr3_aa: CSAMRGTEAFF; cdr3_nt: TGCAGTGCCATGAGAGGGACTGAAGCTTTCTTT
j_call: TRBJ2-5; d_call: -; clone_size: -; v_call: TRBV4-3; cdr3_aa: CASSPSSGTSSGDQYF; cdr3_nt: TGCGCCAGCAGCCCCTCCTCCGGGACATCATCAGGTGACCAGTACTTC
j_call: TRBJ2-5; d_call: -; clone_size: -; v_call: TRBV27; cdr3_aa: CASRPTWYSSYQETQYF; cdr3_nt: TGTGCCAGCAGACCCACCTGGTACAGCTCCTACCAAGAGACCCAGTACTTC
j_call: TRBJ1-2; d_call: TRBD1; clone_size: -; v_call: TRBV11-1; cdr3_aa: CASSLAFKGQAYGYTF; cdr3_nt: TGTGCCAGCAGCTTAGCCTTCAAGGGACAGGCCTATGGCTACACCTTC
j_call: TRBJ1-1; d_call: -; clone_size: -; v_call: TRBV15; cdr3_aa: CATSSHRVEAFF; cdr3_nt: TGTGCCACCAGCAGCCACAGGGTTGAAGCTTTCTTT